One sample yielded the 22 T cell receptor beta chains listed below, sequenced in a study of blood T cell repertoires in COVID-19. Profiling relied on immunoSEQ multiplex PCR, and the TCRdb table lists in-frame clones only, not all of them. The sample contains a few hundred thousand clones, roughly 85% of which appear only once. Sequencing was done on a sample of peripheral blood. The receptors here all came from a woman between 18 and 30 years old with acute or convalescent COVID-19.

The chain uses TRBV19 and TRBJ2-6, with 8 bases that match TRBD1. From germline, CDR1 is LNHDA and CDR2 SQIVND (reference sequence). V gave up 6 bases and J gave up 2 bases; unmatched junction bases: 3. This CDR3 region has 15 residues. CDR3 loop: CASSSTGAGANVLTF. Written as DNA, the CDR3 is TGTGCCAGTAGCTCGACAGGGGCTGGGGCCAACGTCCTGACTTTC.

This chain uses TRBV7-2 with TRBJ2-1, with 8 nucleotides matching TRBD1. The CDR3 loop spans 15 amino acids. Germline-derived CDR1 and CDR2 are SGHTA and FQGNSA. After removal of 0 bases from V and 9 bases from J, the junction contained 7 bases not matched to a gene. The CDR3 reads CASSLAPGTGSEQFF. The CDR3 DNA is TGTGCCAGCAGCTTAGCGCCCGGGACAGGCAGTGAGCAGTTCTTC.

The chain links TRBV18 to TRBJ1-5; no reliable D call. V lost 2 bases and J 2 bases, leaving 7 bases between the germline ends. Germline V gene lookup returns CDR1 KGHSH and CDR2 LQKENI. This CDR3 contains 14 residues. The DNA of the CDR3 is TGTGCCAGCTCACCAGAGATGGGCAATCAGCCCCAGCATTTT. Amino acid sequence: CASSPEMGNQPQHF.

The V call is TRBV11-2, the J call TRBJ2-1; 13 bases agree with TRBD2. Germline values: CDR1 SGHAT, CDR2 FQNNGV. The CDR3 extends over 17 amino acids. V lost 5 bases and J lost 8; bases outside the gene matches: 12. In DNA form, the CDR3 reads TGTGCCAGCAGCAGTTTCGGGACTAGCGGGATTCGGGATGAGCAGTTCTTC. Protein product: CASSSFGTSGIRDEQFF.

The rearrangement joins TRBV28 to TRBJ2-7, with D unclear. CDR1 and CDR2 (germline): MDHEN, SYDVKM. The CDR3 totals 12 residues. The ends were cut back, 7 bases at V and 3 bases at J, with 10 bases in the middle. CDR3 sequence: CASIGLSYEQYF. As DNA, the CDR3 is TGTGCCAGCATTGGGCTGAGCTACGAGCAGTACTTC.

The chain couples TRBV3-1 (or the pseudogene TRBV3-2) to TRBJ2-1; 12 bases line up with TRBD2. V was clipped by 8 bases and J by 4 bases; unmatched bases: 6. CDR3 length: 15 residues. Germline CDR1 reads LGHDT; CDR2 reads YNNKEL (reference sequence). CDR3 protein: CASGLLAGGYNEQFF. The CDR3 bases are TGTGCCAGCGGATTACTAGCGGGAGGATACAATGAGCAGTTCTTC.

This chain links TRBV12-3 or TRBV12-4 with TRBJ1-1; D gene unclear. Trimming removed 5 bases at V and 1 base at J, with 8 bases between. The CDR3 is 13 amino acids. The CDR3 sequence: CASSRAGNTEAFF. The CDR3 DNA reads as TGTGCCAGCAGTAGGGCGGGGAACACTGAAGCTTTCTTT.

The chain uses TRBV9 and TRBJ1-4, with D hard to call. The V end was cut by 4 bases, the J end by 8 bases, with 15 bases between. The CDR3 extends over 14 amino acids. Germline values: CDR1 SGDLS, CDR2 YYNGEE. The CDR3 sequence is CASSPREGGEKLFF. In DNA, the CDR3 is TGTGCCAGCAGCCCCAGAGAGGGTGGCGAAAAACTGTTTTTT.

This clone has only one observation. The chain carries TRBV7-2 and TRBJ1-5; 9 bases map to TRBD1. Looked up from germline, CDR1 is SGHTA and CDR2 is FQGNSA. The CDR3 spans 15 residues. The junction had 13 bases not matched to a gene; V was cut back by 5 bases and J by 11 bases. The CDR3 loop reads CASSPPGQGARAQHF. The CDR3 DNA sequence: TGTGCCAGCAGCCCGCCGGGACAGGGAGCGAGGGCCCAGCATTTT.

This chain links TRBV7-3 with TRBJ2-1; 7 positions match TRBD2. The V gene's germline CDR1 is SGHTA and CDR2 FQGTGA. This CDR3 has 17 residues. V shed 2 bases, J shed 6 bases, and the junction held 13 bases outside the gene matches. CDR3 coding DNA: TGTGCCAGCAGCTTAGACCGGCTCAGCGGGGCCTCCAATGAGCAGTTCTTC. This translates into CASSLDRLSGASNEQFF.

The V gene is TRBV10-3, the J gene TRBJ2-3; D is unresolved. Deletions cut 4 bases from V and 2 bases from J, with 13 bases between. The CDR3 is 15 residues long. Germline CDR1 ENHRY, CDR2 SYGVKD. Here the CDR3 reads CAISASTPSTDTQYF. The CDR3 bases are TGTGCCATCAGTGCATCAACTCCTTCCACAGATACGCAGTATTTT.

This clone was counted a few times. The chain links TRBV27 to TRBJ1-2; D is possibly TRBD1 (6 bases). V was cut by 6 bases and J by 0 bases, with 17 bases left in between. Germline V gene data show CDR1 as MNHEY and CDR2 as SMNVEV (reference sequence). This CDR3 comprises 16 residues. CDR3 bases: TGTGCCAGCAGGCCCCGATGGGACACCCCTAACTATGGCTACACCTTC. Translated: CASRPRWDTPNYGYTF.

The chain combines TRBV18 with TRBJ2-5; 10 bases match TRBD2. The CDR3 spans 16 residues. V was pared by 6 bases and J by 5 bases, with 12 bases of the junction left unmatched. Germline-derived CDR1 and CDR2 are KGHSH and LQKENI. The CDR3: CASSLTGTSAGETQYF. The CDR3 coding sequence is TGTGCCAGCTCCCTCACCGGGACTAGCGCAGGGGAGACCCAGTACTTC.

The chain is built from TRBV9 and TRBJ2-1; TRBD1 agrees at 9 bases. The CDR3 has 17 residues. Germline CDR1 is SGDLS and CDR2 is YYNGEE. The J segment lost 4 bases and the V segment lost 0 bases, leaving 8 bases of the junction unmatched. For the CDR3, the DNA is TGTGCCAGCAGCGTAGGTTTCGGGACAGGGCTATACAATGAGCAGTTCTTC. Its protein product is CASSVGFGTGLYNEQFF. The full variable domain, rest sourced from reference TRBV9 and TRBJ2-1, is DSGVTQTPKHLITATGQRVTLRCSPRSGDLSVYWYQQSLDQGLQFLIQYYNGEERAKGNILERFSAQQFPDLHSELNLSSLELGDSALYFCASSVGFGTGLYNEQFFGPGTRLTVL.

The V gene is TRBV5-4, the J gene TRBJ2-7; tentatively, D is TRBD1 (7 bases). V was pared by 6 bases and J by 0 bases, with 13 bases between. Germline CDR1 and CDR2: SGHNT and YYREEE (reference sequence). CDR3 length: 14 amino acids. This CDR3 is CASNPGGSSYEQYF. The CDR3 DNA reads as TGTGCCAGCAACCCAGGGGGGAGCTCCTACGAGCAGTACTTC.

V usage is TRBV3-1 (or the pseudogene TRBV3-2) and J usage is TRBJ2-7; 10 positions match TRBD2. The germline V gene encodes CDR1 LGHDT and CDR2 YNNKEL (reference sequence). CDR3 length: 15 residues. The V and J ends lost 4 bases and 6 bases, in that order; junction bases with no gene match: 9. CDR3 protein: CASSPTPSGSVEQYF. The CDR3, as DNA: TGTGCCAGCAGCCCCACACCTAGCGGGAGCGTCGAGCAGTACTTC.

Only a few counts were recorded for this clone. The chain recombines TRBV6-6 with TRBJ1-1; D perhaps matches TRBD1 (6 bases). Trimming cost V 0 bases and J 3 bases, with 11 bases left between them. Germline V lookup: CDR1 MNHNY, CDR2 SVGAGI (reference sequence). The CDR3 consists of 15 residues. The CDR3 region has the DNA TGTGCCAGCAGTTACTCCGCCCACAGGGACACTGAAGCTTTCTTT. Its protein product is CASSYSAHRDTEAFF.

In DNA form, the CDR3 reads TGTGCCAGCAGCCAGACTACAGGGGGGTACACCATATATTTT. It specifies CASSQTTGGYTIYF. The chain joins TRBV3-1 (or the pseudogene TRBV3-2) to TRBJ1-3; 8 bases match TRBD1. This CDR3 is built from 14 residues. The V gene's germline CDR1 is LGHDT and CDR2 YNNKEL (reference sequence). V was clipped by 3 bases and J by 8 bases; unmatched bases: 6.

The chain links TRBV10-2 to TRBJ2-5, with a possible D match to TRBD2 (6 bases). This CDR3 region has 15 residues. Germline V gives CDR1 WSHSY, CDR2 SAAADI. Between the trimmed V and J ends, which lost 4 bases and 5 bases, there was a span of 17 bases. CDR3: CASSVGDSGSETQYF. The DNA of the CDR3 is TGCGCCAGCAGTGTGGGGGACTCTGGCTCCGAGACCCAGTACTTC.

A few counts support this clone. This chain joins TRBV6-4 and TRBJ2-2; 10 bases map to TRBD2. The germline V gene has CDR1 MRHNA and CDR2 SNTAGT. CDR3 length: 15 amino acids. J lost 3 bases, V lost 6 bases, and 4 bases had no gene match. CDR3 sequence (DNA): TGTGCCAGCAGCCCCCTAGCGGGAGACACCGGGGAGCTGTTTTTT. It yields the protein CASSPLAGDTGELFF.

This chain uses TRBV28 with TRBJ1-5; unclear D gene. Trimming cost V 8 bases and J 7 bases, with 12 bases left between them. This CDR3 comprises 12 residues. Per the germline V gene, CDR1 is MDHEN and CDR2 is SYDVKM. The CDR3 here is CASEEAGQPQHF. CDR3 sequence (DNA): TGTGCCAGCGAAGAGGCGGGGCAGCCCCAGCATTTT.

The chain couples TRBV25-1 to TRBJ1-2; 11 bases are shared with TRBD1. The junction had 4 bases not matched to a gene; V was cut back by 4 bases and J by 9 bases. Per the germline V gene, CDR1 is MGHDK and CDR2 is SYGVNS. The CDR3 contains 13 residues. The CDR3 DNA sequence: TGTGCCAGCAGTGGGACAGGGGGCAGAAGCTACACCTTC. It translates to CASSGTGGRSYTF.